The 25 T cell receptor beta chains listed next were all sequenced from one sample in a study of cytomegalovirus exposure and HLA in healthy donors. PCR was performed using 60 Vbeta and 13 Jbeta primers. The protocol was immunoSEQ multiplex PCR, while the TCRdb copy is restricted to in-frame clones and leaves out a portion. The data hold under 150,000 clones, with approximately 8.9% observed a single time. Material: PBMCs. The receptors come from a woman between 40 and 55 years old in good health and CMV-seropositive.

The chain links TRBV6-5 to TRBJ2-6; possibly TRBD2 for D (5 bases). Germline lookup yields CDR1 MNHEY and CDR2 SVGAGI. This CDR3 comprises 15 residues. The germline V and J ends were trimmed by 6 bases and 0 bases, with 9 bases remaining between them. The CDR3 reads CASSPAVSGANVLTF. DNA for the CDR3: TGTGCCAGCAGCCCAGCGGTCTCTGGGGCCAACGTCCTGACTTTC.

The V gene is TRBV5-1, the J gene TRBJ1-1, with D possibly matching TRBD1 (6 bases). The CDR3 contains 14 residues. Germline-derived CDR1 and CDR2 are SGHRS and YFSETQ. Trimming shortened V by 0 bases and J by 4 bases, and 10 bases separated the two germline ends. CDR3 amino acids: CASSLEGVGTEAFF. CDR3 coding DNA: TGCGCCAGCAGCTTGGAGGGGGTCGGCACTGAAGCTTTCTTT. Combining the CDR3 with reference TRBV5-1 and TRBJ1-1 gives the whole variable domain KAGVTQTPRYLIKTRGQQVTLSCSPISGHRSVSWYQQTPGQGLQFLFEYFSETQRNKGNFPGRFSGRQFSNSRSEMNVSTLELGDSALYLCASSLEGVGTEAFFGQGTRLTVV.

This clone occurred a few times. The J gene is TRBJ2-1, the V gene TRBV4-1; 9 nucleotides agree with TRBD2. This CDR3 spans 17 amino acids. V lost 2 bases to trimming and J lost 0 bases; unmatched junction nucleotides: 5. Germline assignment: CDR1 MGHRA and CDR2 YSYEKL. The CDR3 DNA sequence: TGCGCCAGCAGCCAACTAGCGGGGACGAGCTCCTACAATGAGCAGTTCTTC. Protein sequence: CASSQLAGTSSYNEQFF.

This clone has a handful of counts. This chain connects TRBV6-1 to TRBJ2-2, with a possible D match to TRBD2 (6 bases). V was clipped by 2 bases and J by 2 bases, with 9 bases between them. Germline V gives CDR1 MNHNS, CDR2 SASEGT. CDR3 length equals 15 residues. The CDR3 region is CASSEMRGNTGELFF. The CDR3 region has the DNA TGTGCCAGCAGTGAAATGCGGGGAAACACCGGGGAGCTGTTTTTT.

The rearrangement joins TRBV2 to TRBJ2-7, with D possibly being TRBD2 (6 bases). The germline V gene has CDR1 SNHLY and CDR2 FYNNEI. V shed 7 bases and J shed 7 bases, with 17 bases lying between them. The CDR3 sequence is 13 residues long. The CDR3 sequence is CASTGTLLREQYF. CDR3 DNA sequence: TGTGCCAGCACCGGGACTCTTCTACGGGAGCAGTACTTC.

This clone was seen only a few times. This chain links TRBV19 with TRBJ2-1; D gene unclear. V gave up 4 bases and J gave up 3 bases, with 19 bases separating them. CDR1 and CDR2 (germline): LNHDA, SQIVND (reference sequence). This CDR3 has 17 amino acids. The DNA for the CDR3 is TGTGCCAGTAGTAAAGACGGCAGCGAGACGATCTACAATGAGCAGTTCTTC. Translating it yields CASSKDGSETIYNEQFF.

This clone was seen only a few times. The V and J genes are TRBV5-1 and TRBJ1-1, with 7 positions matching TRBD1. The CDR3 is made up of 13 amino acids. Germline CDR1 and CDR2: SGHRS and YFSETQ. With V trimmed by 0 bases and J by 7 bases, 3 bases remained unmatched. CDR3 nucleotide sequence: TGCGCCAGCAGCTTGGCCCAGGGGGGTGAAGCTTTCTTT. This sequence encodes CASSLAQGGEAFF.

The rearrangement links TRBV25-1 to TRBJ2-7, with 7 positions matching TRBD1. The V and J ends lost 4 bases and 2 bases, in that order; junction bases with no gene match: 5. CDR1 is MGHDK, CDR2 SYGVNS, per germline. The CDR3 is 14 amino acids. CDR3 residues: CASSGSGQPYEQYF. CDR3 coding DNA: TGTGCCAGCAGTGGCTCGGGACAGCCCTACGAGCAGTACTTC.

The chain is built from TRBV5-5 and TRBJ2-5, with 8 bases fitting TRBD1. The CDR3 is made up of 13 amino acids. Trimming removed 4 bases from V and 5 bases from J; junction bases left unmatched: 4. CDR1 and CDR2 from the germline V gene are SGHKS and YYEKEE (reference sequence). DNA of the CDR3: TGTGCCAGCAGCCCAGGGGGCTGGGAGACCCAGTACTTC. It yields the protein CASSPGGWETQYF.

This clone came up a few times. The J gene is TRBJ2-5, the V gene TRBV5-1; tentatively, D is TRBD2 (7 bases). V shed 5 bases and J shed 5 bases, with 16 bases lying between them. CDR1 is SGHRS and CDR2 is YFSETQ in the germline V gene. The CDR3 totals 14 residues. The CDR3 region has the DNA TGCGCCAGCAGGGGAGGGGACACCGGGGAGACCCAGTACTTC. Residues: CASRGGDTGETQYF.

The genes are TRBV4-1 and TRBJ1-4; 8 nucleotides align to TRBD1. Germline-derived CDR1 and CDR2 are MGHRA and YSYEKL. The ends lost 3 bases at V and 5 bases at J; junction bases unmatched: 5. The CDR3 is 15 amino acids. In DNA form, the CDR3 reads TGCGCCAGCAGCCACGGGACAGGCTGGAATGAAAAACTGTTTTTT. Translating gives CASSHGTGWNEKLFF.

This clone was counted between two and nine times. The chain's CDR3 is CVQGKELNTEAFF. CDR3 nucleotides: TGTGTACAGGGGAAGGAATTGAACACTGAAGCTTTCTTT. The chain uses TRBV5-4 and TRBJ1-1, with TRBD1 matching 7 bases. The CDR3 is made up of 13 amino acids. The V gene's germline CDR1 is SGHNT and CDR2 YYREEE (reference sequence).

The V call is TRBV9, the J call TRBJ1-6; no clear D. Germline V lookup: CDR1 SGDLS, CDR2 YYNGEE. V was cut by 0 bases and J by 7 bases, with 11 bases left in between. This CDR3 is 15 amino acids long. The CDR3 reads CASSVASRENSPLHF. As DNA, the CDR3 is TGTGCCAGCAGCGTAGCTTCGCGGGAGAATTCACCCCTCCACTTT. Using reference TRBV9 and TRBJ1-6 for the parts outside the CDR3, the full variable domain is DSGVTQTPKHLITATGQRVTLRCSPRSGDLSVYWYQQSLDQGLQFLIQYYNGEERAKGNILERFSAQQFPDLHSELNLSSLELGDSALYFCASSVASRENSPLHFGNGTRLTVT.

The chain couples TRBV25-1 to TRBJ1-6; D call uncertain. The CDR3 is 13 residues long. V lost 5 bases to trimming and J lost 7 bases, with 9 bases between them. Germline CDR1 reads MGHDK; CDR2 reads SYGVNS. The CDR3 sequence is CASSQIGNSPLHF. The CDR3 region has the DNA TGTGCCAGCAGTCAAATCGGGAATTCACCCCTCCACTTT.

J is TRBJ2-1 and V is TRBV18; perhaps TRBD1 as D (8 bases). Germline V lookup: CDR1 KGHSH, CDR2 LQKENI. V lost 3 bases and J lost 8, with 14 bases in between. This CDR3 contains 14 residues. CDR3: CASSPWTGRDEQFF. The DNA for the CDR3 is TGTGCCAGCTCACCCTGGACAGGGAGGGATGAGCAGTTCTTC.

This clone was detected a few times. The CDR3 is CASSSRDRPYNEQFF. In DNA, the CDR3 is TGTGCCAGCAGCAGCCGGGACAGACCCTACAATGAGCAGTTCTTC. The rearrangement links TRBV7-3 to TRBJ2-1, with TRBD1 identical over 7 bases. V lost 5 bases, J lost 2 bases, and 6 bases stayed unmatched. This CDR3 is 15 amino acids long. The germline V gene has CDR1 SGHTA and CDR2 FQGTGA.

CDR3 sequence reads: CASSPRGMTQYF. CDR3 in DNA: TGTGCCAGCTCCCCTAGGGGGATGACGCAGTATTTT. The chain uses TRBV11-2 and TRBJ2-3; TRBD1 might be the D (6 bases). Germline V gene lookup returns CDR1 SGHAT and CDR2 FQNNGV. Trimming left V 8 bases short and J 9 bases short, with 15 bases between. CDR3 length: 12 residues.

This clone was observed a handful of times. The V and J genes are TRBV9 and TRBJ1-2, with D unresolved. Germline CDR1 and CDR2: SGDLS and YYNGEE. Deletions cut 0 bases from V and 4 bases from J, with 10 bases between. The CDR3 totals 14 residues. CDR3 sequence: CASSVAESSYGYTF. The DNA of the CDR3 is TGTGCCAGCAGCGTAGCCGAGTCAAGCTATGGCTACACCTTC.

This clone has a handful of counts. The chain is built from TRBV5-4 and TRBJ2-5, with D possibly being TRBD1 (6 bases). Trimming took 5 bases from V and 7 from J, leaving 15 bases between them. The CDR3 has 13 residues. CDR1 and CDR2 (germline): SGHNT, YYREEE (reference sequence). The CDR3 sequence is CASSPPGEMTQYF. In nucleotides, the CDR3 is TGTGCCAGCAGTCCCCCAGGGGAGATGACCCAGTACTTC.

There are a few counts of this clone. The chain recombines TRBV6-5 with TRBJ2-5, with 11 bases lining up with TRBD2. J lost 3 bases, V lost 2 bases, and 5 bases had no gene match. This CDR3 spans 16 amino acids. CDR1 and CDR2 (germline): MNHEY, SVGAGI. The CDR3 here is CASSYNLAGGEETQYF. The CDR3 DNA sequence: TGTGCCAGCAGTTACAATTTAGCGGGGGGGGAAGAGACCCAGTACTTC.

This clone was seen more than once but under ten times. The chain employs TRBV19 and TRBJ1-2; D remains ambiguous. Germline-derived CDR1 and CDR2 are LNHDA and SQIVND (reference sequence). This CDR3 comprises 12 residues. With 5 bases removed from V and 6 bases from J, the gap between germline ends came to 10 bases. The CDR3 bases are TGTGCCAGTAGTCACAGTTCGAATGGCTACACCTTC. Amino acid sequence: CASSHSSNGYTF.

This clone appeared a few times. The V gene is TRBV4-1, the J gene TRBJ2-1, with 10 positions matching TRBD1. Germline CDR1 and CDR2: MGHRA and YSYEKL. V lost 1 base to trimming and J lost 8 bases; unmatched junction nucleotides: 5. This CDR3 comprises 15 residues. CDR3 in amino acids: CASSQGGTGEYEQFF. The DNA of the CDR3 is TGCGCCAGCAGCCAAGGCGGGACAGGGGAGTATGAGCAGTTCTTC.

This clone has only a few counts. The chain couples TRBV7-2 to TRBJ1-4; D uncertain. CDR1 SGHTA and CDR2 FQGNSA come from the germline V gene. Deletions cut 1 base from V and 6 bases from J, with 9 bases between. The CDR3 contains 14 residues. The CDR3 nucleotides are TGTGCCAGCAGCTTAGTTCTTGGAGATGAAAAACTGTTTTTT. Residues: CASSLVLGDEKLFF.

The rearrangement joins TRBV18 to TRBJ1-5, with TRBD1 identical over 7 bases. Trimming cost V 3 bases and J 0 bases; bases outside gene matches: 5. This CDR3 has 16 amino acids. Germline V gene lookup returns CDR1 KGHSH and CDR2 LQKENI. Written as DNA, the CDR3 is TGTGCCAGCTCACCGGGACAGACTAATAGCAATCAGCCCCAGCATTTT. Protein: CASSPGQTNSNQPQHF. The full variable domain, its missing parts supplied by reference TRBV18 and TRBJ1-5, is NAGVMQNPRHLVRRRGQEARLRCSPMKGHSHVYWYRQLPEEGLKFMVYLQKENIIDESGMPKERFSAEFPKEGPSILRIQQVVRGDSAAYFCASSPGQTNSNQPQHFGDGTRLSIL.

This clone showed up just a few times. The chain recombines TRBV7-3 with TRBJ1-1, with a possible D match to TRBD1 (5 bases). The germline V gene encodes CDR1 SGHTA and CDR2 FQGTGA. This CDR3 has 14 residues. V was shortened by 5 bases and J by 3 bases, with 13 bases between the two germline ends. The CDR3 is CASSAQGGHTEAFF. CDR3 sequence (DNA): TGTGCCAGCAGCGCGCAGGGTGGGCACACTGAAGCTTTCTTT. Using reference TRBV7-3 and TRBJ1-1 for the parts outside the CDR3, the full variable domain is GAGVSQTPSNKVTEKGKYVELRCDPISGHTALYWYRQSLGQGPEFLIYFQGTGAADDSGLPNDRFFAVRPEGSVSTLKIQRTERGDSAVYLCASSAQGGHTEAFFGQGTRLTVV.